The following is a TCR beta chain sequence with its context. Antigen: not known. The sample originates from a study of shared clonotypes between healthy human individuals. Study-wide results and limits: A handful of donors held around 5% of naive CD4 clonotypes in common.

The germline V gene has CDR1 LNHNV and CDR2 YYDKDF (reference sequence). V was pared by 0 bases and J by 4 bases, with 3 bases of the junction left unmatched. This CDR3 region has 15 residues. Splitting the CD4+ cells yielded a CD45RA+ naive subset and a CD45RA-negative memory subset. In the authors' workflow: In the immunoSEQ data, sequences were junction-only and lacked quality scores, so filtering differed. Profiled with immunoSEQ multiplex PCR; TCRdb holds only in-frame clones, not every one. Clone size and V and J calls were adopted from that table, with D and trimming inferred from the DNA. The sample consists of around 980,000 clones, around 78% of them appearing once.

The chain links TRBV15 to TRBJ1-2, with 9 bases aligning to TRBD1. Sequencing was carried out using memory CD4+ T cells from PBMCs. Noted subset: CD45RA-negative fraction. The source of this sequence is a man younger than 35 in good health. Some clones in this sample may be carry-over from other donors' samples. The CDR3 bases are TGTGCCACCAGCAGAGATCCACAGGGGGCCTATGGCTACACCTTC. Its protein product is CATSRDPQGAYGYTF.